The 9 T cell receptor beta chains below were found in one sample sequenced in a study of blood T cells in healthy people across ages. It was with a sample-barcoded 5' primer and a J-beta primer mix that a second PCR of roughly 6 to 12 cycles was run. TCRdb re-called the 5' RACE reads through MiXCR, storing one row per CDR3 protein. Here the sample spans 1.5 million to 2 million distinct CDR3 sequences, 28% being singletons. The sample comprised blood. The receptors shown here come from a woman aged 25 to 39 in good health.

This clonotype was found a few times. The chain employs TRBV4-3 and TRBJ1-2; D not certain. Germline V gene data show CDR1 as LGHNA and CDR2 as YSLEER. Between the trimmed V and J ends, which lost 0 bases and 4 bases, there was a span of 12 bases. The CDR3 loop spans 15 amino acids. CDR3 nucleotide sequence: TGCGCCAGCAGCCAAGATCTAGCCGTAACCTATGGCTACACCTTC. Amino acid sequence: CASSQDLAVTYGYTF.

This clonotype was observed a few times. This chain links TRBV29-1 with TRBJ2-3, with 10 nucleotides matching TRBD1. CDR1 and CDR2 (germline): SQVTM, ANQGSEA. The CDR3 is 14 amino acids. V was pared by 4 bases and J by 5 bases, with 6 bases of the junction left unmatched. The CDR3 sequence: CSVVGTGDRDTQYF. In nucleotides, the CDR3 is TGCAGCGTTGTCGGGACAGGGGACAGAGATACGCAGTATTTT.

In its sample, this clonotype was seen a few times. This rearrangement joins TRBV11-1 to TRBJ2-3; 7 nucleotides line up with TRBD1. CDR1 and CDR2 (germline): SGHAT, FQDESV (reference sequence). Trimming took 6 bases from V and 2 from J; bases not matched to a gene: 8. CDR3 size: 15 residues. The CDR3 loop is CASSPRTGITDTQYF. The CDR3, as DNA: TGTGCCAGCAGTCCTAGGACAGGTATCACAGATACGCAGTATTTT.

This clonotype turned up a few times. V gene TRBV5-1 combines with J gene TRBJ1-2, with a tentative D call TRBD1 (5 bases). The V end lost 7 bases, the J end lost 3 bases, and 10 bases lay between the germline ends. The CDR3 is 12 residues long. Germline V gives CDR1 SGHRS, CDR2 YFSETQ. CDR3 region: CASHRGDYGYTF. In DNA form, the CDR3 reads TGCGCCAGCCATCGGGGGGACTATGGCTACACCTTC.

This clonotype was counted between two and nine times. The chain combines TRBV5-1 with TRBJ1-5, with a possible D match to TRBD1 (5 bases). V lost 0 bases, J lost 1 base, and 11 bases lay in between. Germline CDR1 is SGHRS and CDR2 is YFSETQ. CDR3 length: 16 amino acids. The CDR3 loop is CASSLGGGRSNQPQHF. For the CDR3, the DNA is TGCGCCAGCAGCTTGGGCGGGGGAAGGAGCAATCAGCCCCAGCATTTT.

This clonotype was seen repeatedly, ten times or more. The chain combines TRBV11-2 with TRBJ2-7, with D uncertain. Deletions cut 4 bases from V and 6 bases from J, with 13 bases between. The V gene's germline CDR1 is SGHAT and CDR2 FQNNGV. The length of the CDR3 is 13 residues. CDR3 amino acids: CASSSPGIPEQYF. The CDR3 coding sequence is TGTGCCAGCAGCTCGCCCGGTATCCCCGAGCAGTACTTC. The variable domain in full, with the rest retrieved from reference TRBV11-2 and TRBJ2-7, is EAGVAQSPRYKIIEKRQSVAFWCNPISGHATLYWYQQILGQGPKLLIQFQNNGVVDDSQLPKDRFSAERLKGVDSTLKIQPAKLEDSAVYLCASSSPGIPEQYFGPGTRLTVT.

This clonotype was recorded at least ten times. The V gene is TRBV20-1, the J gene TRBJ1-2; 7 positions agree with TRBD1. This CDR3 has 14 residues. Per germline, CDR1 DFQATT and CDR2 SNEGSKA (reference sequence). After removal of 6 bases from V and 8 bases from J, the junction contained 15 bases not matched to a gene. This CDR3 reads CSALNPTGLGGYTF. The CDR3 DNA reads as TGCAGTGCCCTAAACCCGACAGGGCTCGGAGGCTACACCTTC.

For this clonotype: A much larger clone differs from this one at a single base, so this may be a read error. This sequence joins TRBV12-3 or TRBV12-4 and TRBJ1-2, with D possibly being TRBD1 (5 bases). There are 12 residues in the CDR3. CDR3 loop: CVSSLTVSGYTF. Here the CDR3 DNA reads TGTGTCAGCAGTTTGACAGTCAGCGGCTACACCTTC.

This clonotype turned up a few times. The rearrangement uses TRBV7-3 and TRBJ2-1, with D uncertain. Trimming pared 5 bases from V and 3 bases from J, leaving 14 bases between. In germline, CDR1 is SGHTA, CDR2 FQGTGA. This CDR3 region has 15 residues. CDR3 amino acids: CASSPPPVDYNEQFF. The CDR3 nucleotides read TGTGCCAGCAGCCCCCCCCCCGTGGACTACAATGAGCAGTTCTTC.